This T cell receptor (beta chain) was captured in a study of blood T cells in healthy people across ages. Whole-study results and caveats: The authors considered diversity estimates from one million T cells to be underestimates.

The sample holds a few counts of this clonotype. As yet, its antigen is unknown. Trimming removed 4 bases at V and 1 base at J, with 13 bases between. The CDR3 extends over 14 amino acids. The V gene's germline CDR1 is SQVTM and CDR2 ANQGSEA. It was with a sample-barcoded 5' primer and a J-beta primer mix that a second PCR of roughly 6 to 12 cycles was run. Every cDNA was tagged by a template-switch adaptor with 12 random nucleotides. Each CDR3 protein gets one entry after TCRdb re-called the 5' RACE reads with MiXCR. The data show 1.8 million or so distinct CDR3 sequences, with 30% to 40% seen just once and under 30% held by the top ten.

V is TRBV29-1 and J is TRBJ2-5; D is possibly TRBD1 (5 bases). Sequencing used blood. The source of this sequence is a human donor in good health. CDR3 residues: CSVGGRRAQETQYF. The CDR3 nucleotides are TGCAGCGTTGGGGGCAGACGAGCCCAAGAGACCCAGTACTTC.